Listed below are T cell receptor beta chains from one sample, sequenced in a study of identical twins. TCRdb re-called the 5' RACE reads with MiXCR, one entry per CDR3 protein. The data contain 650,000 to 750,000 distinct CDR3 sequences, approximately 22% of them singletons. These data were likewise used in another study, on T cells expressing NK-cell markers.

The sequencing sample was made of PBMCs. These receptors originate from a woman aged 18 to 35 in good health. Each CDR3 is given with its conserved first and last residue. Each record gives: D gene, V gene, clone size, J gene, CDR3 DNA, CDR3 protein. The D gene is left open where the match is weak. A clone size is listed for some rows: how often the clone was seen (once, few, many), or a class if it is expanded.

d_gene: -
v_gene: TRBV6-1
abundance: -
j_gene: TRBJ1-1
CDR3nt: TGTGCCAGCAGAGGTAATGCGGACACTGAAGCTTTCTTT
CDR3aa: CASRGNADTEAFF

d_gene: -
v_gene: TRBV5-1
abundance: -
j_gene: TRBJ2-1
CDR3nt: TGCGCCAGCAGCCCGGGGCGGGGCCCCTACAATGAGCAGTTCTTC
CDR3aa: CASSPGRGPYNEQFF

d_gene: TRBD2
v_gene: TRBV9
abundance: -
j_gene: TRBJ2-1
CDR3nt: TGTGCCAGCAGCGCCCTTAGCGGGAGGGTTAATGATGAGCAGTTCTTC
CDR3aa: CASSALSGRVNDEQFF

d_gene: -
v_gene: TRBV6-5
abundance: many
j_gene: TRBJ2-5
CDR3nt: TGTGCCAGCAGTTATGTCGGCGGGGCCACCCAGTACTTC
CDR3aa: CASSYVGGATQYF

d_gene: -
v_gene: TRBV2
abundance: -
j_gene: TRBJ1-5
CDR3nt: TGTGCCAGCAAAGGCGATAATCAGCCCCAGCATTTT
CDR3aa: CASKGDNQPQHF

d_gene: TRBD1
v_gene: TRBV12-3/TRBV12-4
abundance: many
j_gene: TRBJ2-7
CDR3nt: TGTGCCAGCAGTTTGGGCAGGGGGCAATACGAGCAGTACTTC
CDR3aa: CASSLGRGQYEQYF

d_gene: TRBD2
v_gene: TRBV6-5
abundance: -
j_gene: TRBJ2-3
CDR3nt: TGTGCCAGCAGTTACTTAGCGGGAGGAGATACGCAGTATTTT
CDR3aa: CASSYLAGGDTQYF

d_gene: TRBD1
v_gene: TRBV5-1
abundance: few
j_gene: TRBJ2-1
CDR3nt: TGCGCCAGCAGCGCCCTGACAGGGAATGAGCAGTTCTTC
CDR3aa: CASSALTGNEQFF

d_gene: -
v_gene: TRBV6-5
abundance: -
j_gene: TRBJ2-5
CDR3nt: TGTGCCAGCAGTTACTCGGGCGGGGTAGCTCAGGAGACCCAGTACTTC
CDR3aa: CASSYSGGVAQETQYF

d_gene: TRBD2
v_gene: TRBV7-2
abundance: -
j_gene: TRBJ2-7
CDR3nt: TGTGCCAGCAGCAATAGCGGGAGGTACGAGCAGTACTTC
CDR3aa: CASSNSGRYEQYF

d_gene: -
v_gene: TRBV6-6
abundance: -
j_gene: TRBJ2-7
CDR3nt: TGTGCCAGCAGTTGGGACTCCGCCTACGAGCAGTACTTC
CDR3aa: CASSWDSAYEQYF

d_gene: -
v_gene: TRBV5-1
abundance: -
j_gene: TRBJ1-1
CDR3nt: TGCGCCAGCAGCTCCTACGGCCTGGGGGAAACTTTCTTT
CDR3aa: CASSSYGLGETFF

d_gene: -
v_gene: TRBV28
abundance: once
j_gene: TRBJ1-2
CDR3nt: TGTGCCAGCCATCGTATCCGGGGTGACTATGGCTACACCTTC
CDR3aa: CASHRIRGDYGYTF

d_gene: TRBD2
v_gene: TRBV12-3/TRBV12-4
abundance: -
j_gene: TRBJ2-3
CDR3nt: TGTGCCAGCAGTTTAGGCGGGGGGCCGGGGGATACGCAGTATTTT
CDR3aa: CASSLGGGPGDTQYF

d_gene: TRBD2
v_gene: TRBV25-1
abundance: once
j_gene: TRBJ2-3
CDR3nt: TGTGCCAGCAGTCGGCGCGGGGGAGGGGCAGATACGCAGTATTTT
CDR3aa: CASSRRGGGADTQYF

d_gene: -
v_gene: TRBV6-4
abundance: few
j_gene: TRBJ2-3
CDR3nt: TGTGCCAGCAGTGATCAAGCGGGTCCCGATACGCAGTATTTT
CDR3aa: CASSDQAGPDTQYF

d_gene: -
v_gene: TRBV5-6
abundance: -
j_gene: TRBJ2-5
CDR3nt: TGTGCCAGCAGATCCGGTGGGAGGGAGACCCAGTACTTC
CDR3aa: CASRSGGRETQYF

d_gene: -
v_gene: TRBV6-5
abundance: few
j_gene: TRBJ1-2
CDR3nt: TGTGCCAGCAGTTACCGGCAGGGTGGCTACACCTTC
CDR3aa: CASSYRQGGYTF

d_gene: -
v_gene: TRBV29-1
abundance: -
j_gene: TRBJ1-3
CDR3nt: TGCAGCGGCGGGGGGGGAAACACCATATATTTT
CDR3aa: CSGGGGNTIYF

d_gene: -
v_gene: TRBV6-1
abundance: many
j_gene: TRBJ1-2
CDR3nt: TGTGCCAGCGGCAGGCCAAAGGGCGGGGAAGGCAACTATGGCTACACCTTC
CDR3aa: CASGRPKGGEGNYGYTF

d_gene: TRBD2
v_gene: TRBV24-1
abundance: many
j_gene: TRBJ2-1
CDR3nt: TGTGCCACCAGTGAGGCGGGGGAGAACAATGAGCAGTTCTTC
CDR3aa: CATSEAGENNEQFF

d_gene: -
v_gene: TRBV20-1
abundance: few
j_gene: TRBJ1-1
CDR3nt: TGCAGTGCTGTCAGGATAACTGAAGCTTTCTTT
CDR3aa: CSAVRITEAFF

d_gene: -
v_gene: TRBV12-3/TRBV12-4
abundance: -
j_gene: TRBJ1-1
CDR3nt: TGTGCCAGCAGTTCCACGGCAGACACTGAAGCTTTCTTT
CDR3aa: CASSSTADTEAFF

d_gene: TRBD1
v_gene: TRBV10-3
abundance: -
j_gene: TRBJ2-7
CDR3nt: TGTGCCATCAGTGAGCCAGACAGGGGGCTTTTTTATTTC
CDR3aa: CAISEPDRGLFYF

d_gene: TRBD1
v_gene: TRBV20-1
abundance: few
j_gene: TRBJ2-6
CDR3nt: TGCAGTGCTTTAACAGGGGCTGGGGCCAACGTCCTGACTTTC
CDR3aa: CSALTGAGANVLTF

d_gene: -
v_gene: TRBV4-2
abundance: many
j_gene: TRBJ2-7
CDR3nt: TGTGCCAGCAGCCAAGATCTCCTGGGGAACTACGAGCAGTACTTC
CDR3aa: CASSQDLLGNYEQYF

d_gene: -
v_gene: TRBV15
abundance: few
j_gene: TRBJ1-2
CDR3nt: TGTGCCACCAGCAAAGGACAGCCGAATGCCTACACCTTC
CDR3aa: CATSKGQPNAYTF

d_gene: -
v_gene: TRBV4-3
abundance: -
j_gene: TRBJ1-2
CDR3nt: TGCGCCAGCAGCCAAGATCACCAGCTCAACTATGGCTACACCTTC
CDR3aa: CASSQDHQLNYGYTF

d_gene: -
v_gene: TRBV25-1
abundance: -
j_gene: TRBJ2-1
CDR3nt: TGTGCCAGCAGTGATACTAGCATCTACAATGAGCAGTTCTTC
CDR3aa: CASSDTSIYNEQFF

d_gene: TRBD1
v_gene: TRBV12-3/TRBV12-4
abundance: many
j_gene: TRBJ2-2
CDR3nt: TGTGCCAGCAGCTCCCAGGGGGCCATGTGGCTGTTTTTT
CDR3aa: CASSSQGAMWLFF

d_gene: -
v_gene: TRBV20-1
abundance: few
j_gene: TRBJ2-3
CDR3nt: TGCAGTGCTTTTCCCCGGAGCACAGATACGCAGTATTTT
CDR3aa: CSAFPRSTDTQYF

d_gene: -
v_gene: TRBV29-1
abundance: -
j_gene: TRBJ2-5
CDR3nt: TGCAGCGTTGTAATAAGGACCCAGTACTTC
CDR3aa: CSVVIRTQYF

d_gene: TRBD2
v_gene: TRBV3-1
abundance: few
j_gene: TRBJ2-7
CDR3nt: TGTGCCTGTGGACTAGCGGACCTGGCCCAGCAGTACTTC
CDR3aa: CACGLADLAQQYF

d_gene: -
v_gene: TRBV20-1
abundance: -
j_gene: TRBJ1-5
CDR3nt: TGCAGTGCTAGAGTATTGGCGGGCAATCAGCCCCAGCATTTT
CDR3aa: CSARVLAGNQPQHF

d_gene: -
v_gene: TRBV12-3/TRBV12-4
abundance: -
j_gene: TRBJ1-1
CDR3nt: TGTGCCAGCAGTCCTGCCCCCGGGACCACTGAAGCTTTCTTT
CDR3aa: CASSPAPGTTEAFF

d_gene: -
v_gene: TRBV5-1
abundance: many
j_gene: TRBJ1-1
CDR3nt: TGCGCCAGCAGCTTGGCCGCTGAGACTCAAGCTTTCTTT
CDR3aa: CASSLAAETQAFF

d_gene: -
v_gene: TRBV6-8
abundance: -
j_gene: TRBJ1-1
CDR3nt: TGTGCCAGCAGCCCCCGGGCAGGGCCGATTACTGAAGCTTTCTTT
CDR3aa: CASSPRAGPITEAFF

d_gene: -
v_gene: TRBV5-1
abundance: few
j_gene: TRBJ2-3
CDR3nt: TGCGCCAGCAGCTTCGGGGCAGCCACAGATACGCAGTATTTT
CDR3aa: CASSFGAATDTQYF

d_gene: TRBD1
v_gene: TRBV20-1
abundance: few
j_gene: TRBJ2-3
CDR3nt: TGCAGTGCCCGGGACAGCACCACAGATACGCAGTATTTT
CDR3aa: CSARDSTTDTQYF

d_gene: -
v_gene: TRBV4-2
abundance: -
j_gene: TRBJ2-1
CDR3nt: TGTGCCAGCAGCCAAGGGCCTCGGGTTCGGCCTGAAGAGCAGTTCTTC
CDR3aa: CASSQGPRVRPEEQFF

d_gene: TRBD2
v_gene: TRBV20-1
abundance: -
j_gene: TRBJ2-1
CDR3nt: TGCAGTGCTCTAGGACTAGCGGGAGGTTCGGGGCAGTTCTTC
CDR3aa: CSALGLAGGSGQFF

d_gene: TRBD1
v_gene: TRBV7-9
abundance: -
j_gene: TRBJ2-1
CDR3nt: TGTGCCAGCACTGAGGGGGCGAGGGAGCAGTTCTTC
CDR3aa: CASTEGAREQFF

d_gene: TRBD1
v_gene: TRBV25-1
abundance: once
j_gene: TRBJ1-2
CDR3nt: TGTGCCAGCAGTGCGAACCTCAGGGGGAGCGACTATGGCTACACCTTC
CDR3aa: CASSANLRGSDYGYTF

d_gene: -
v_gene: TRBV7-6
abundance: few
j_gene: TRBJ2-1
CDR3nt: TGTGCCAGCAGCGTAATACGTCGGGGGAGGGGGGTGCATGAGCAGTTCTTC
CDR3aa: CASSVIRRGRGVHEQFF

d_gene: TRBD2
v_gene: TRBV20-1
abundance: many
j_gene: TRBJ2-3
CDR3nt: TGCAGTGCTAGGGACTATAGCGGGGGGGCCCCAGATACGCAGTATTTT
CDR3aa: CSARDYSGGAPDTQYF

d_gene: TRBD2
v_gene: TRBV10-3
abundance: few
j_gene: TRBJ2-5
CDR3nt: TGTGCCATCAGAGCGGGGGACCAAGAGACCCAGTACTTC
CDR3aa: CAIRAGDQETQYF

d_gene: TRBD2
v_gene: TRBV28
abundance: -
j_gene: TRBJ2-4
CDR3nt: TGTGCCAGCACCCGACTAGCGGGTTTAGCCAAAAACATTCAGTACTTC
CDR3aa: CASTRLAGLAKNIQYF

d_gene: -
v_gene: TRBV25-1
abundance: few
j_gene: TRBJ2-1
CDR3nt: TGTGCCAGCAGTGAATGGTCGAATGAGCAGTTCTTC
CDR3aa: CASSEWSNEQFF

d_gene: TRBD1
v_gene: TRBV12-3/TRBV12-4
abundance: -
j_gene: TRBJ2-7
CDR3nt: TGTGCCAGCAGCAGGGGACAGGGACAGGCGTACTTC
CDR3aa: CASSRGQGQAYF

d_gene: -
v_gene: TRBV5-1
abundance: -
j_gene: TRBJ2-7
CDR3nt: TGCGCCAGCAGCCCATCGGACAGCAGCTCCTACGAGCAGTACTTC
CDR3aa: CASSPSDSSSYEQYF

d_gene: -
v_gene: TRBV12-3/TRBV12-4
abundance: -
j_gene: TRBJ2-2
CDR3nt: TGTGCCAGCAGCACCGAACAGGGCCTTACCGGGGAGCTGTTTTTT
CDR3aa: CASSTEQGLTGELFF

d_gene: TRBD2
v_gene: TRBV6-5
abundance: -
j_gene: TRBJ2-3
CDR3nt: TGTGCCAGCAGGTCTAGCGGGAAAACGCAGTATTTT
CDR3aa: CASRSSGKTQYF

d_gene: -
v_gene: TRBV12-3/TRBV12-4
abundance: -
j_gene: TRBJ2-5
CDR3nt: TGTGCCAGCAGGCCCTTAGGTTGGGCGACCCAGTACTTC
CDR3aa: CASRPLGWATQYF

d_gene: TRBD1
v_gene: TRBV20-1
abundance: few
j_gene: TRBJ2-3
CDR3nt: TGCAGTGCCTCGGGACAGGGTCAAGATACGCAGTATTTT
CDR3aa: CSASGQGQDTQYF